The clone carrying this T cell receptor beta chain came up many times. Trimming removed 4 bases at V and 4 bases at J, with 12 bases between. Germline V gene data show CDR1 as SQVTM and CDR2 as ANQGSEA. This CDR3 has 13 residues. This sample was included in a study of chronic HIV infection and antiretroviral therapy. TCRdb itself ran the 5' RACE reads through MiXCR, one entry per CDR3 protein. This sample yields about 38,000 distinct CDR3 sequences, of which roughly 7.6% are seen a single time; under 3.5% belongs to the top ten. What was sequenced was peripheral blood. The clonotype was recovered from an adult who had HIV and had not received antiretroviral therapy, or was an uninfected healthy control (not recorded which). The chain carries TRBV29-1 and TRBJ2-3; D unclear. The CDR3 spells CSVGARLADTQYF. The CDR3 nucleotides are TGCAGCGTTGGAGCGCGTCTCGCAGATACGCAGTATTTT.